The clone carrying this T cell receptor beta chain was counted a few times. Its cognate antigen is unknown. The protocol was immunoSEQ multiplex PCR, while the TCRdb copy is restricted to in-frame clones and leaves out a portion. Among approximately 4,500 clones listed, more than 25% were seen once. The data derive from a study of T cells in localized non-small cell lung cancer. Trimming took off 2 bases at V and 1 base at J, with 11 bases between the two ends. The CDR3 consists of 15 residues. Germline CDR1 and CDR2: KGHSH and LQKENI. Overall study findings and caveats: Out of the top 100 tumor clones, a median roughly 52 were seen in adjacent lung. Adjacent uninvolved lung had the highest clonality, suggesting focused antigen responses. Patients showing higher blood T cell density tended to see longer overall survival.

The V and J genes are TRBV18 and TRBJ1-1; unclear D gene. Sequences were derived from lung tumor tissue, sampled before any cancer treatment. This clonotype originated in a male donor older than 55 with stage I lung adenocarcinoma. CDR3 amino acids: CASSPGWAGNTEAFF. CDR3 nucleotides: TGTGCCAGCTCACCAGGGTGGGCAGGGAACACTGAAGCTTTCTTT.